The clone carrying this T cell receptor beta chain was counted between two and nine times. Its specificity is not known. This record belongs to a study of T cell responses to AZD1222 COVID-19 vaccine. Study-wide results and caveats: Increases in Spike-specific TCR breadth and depth were seen after two AZD1222 doses. Per reports, nearly half of all spike-specific TCRs target regions that are unmutated in variants. Sampling captured repertoires only after the peak T cell response.

The trim removed 3 bases at V and 1 base at J, leaving 12 bases unmatched. CDR1 is DFQATT and CDR2 is SNEGSKA in the germline V gene (reference sequence). There are 18 residues in the CDR3. The table came from immunoSEQ multiplex PCR; TCRdb's copy has only in-frame clones and leaves some out. The sample lists about 48,000 clones, over 75% occurring once. V and J are TRBV20-1 and TRBJ2-5; 12 bases are shared with TRBD2. This TCR was sampled from an adult who received the AZD1222 COVID-19 vaccine. The starting material was peripheral blood, obtained 28 days after the second AZD1222 dose. The CDR3 loop is CSASLGLAGSGGQETQYF. The CDR3 DNA reads as TGCAGTGCTAGTTTGGGACTAGCGGGTTCGGGAGGCCAAGAGACCCAGTACTTC.